Listed here are 4 T cell receptor beta chains from one sample, sequenced in a study of shared clonotypes between healthy human individuals. Generated by immunoSEQ multiplex PCR, the TCRdb table keeps only in-frame clones and is missing some. The sample has 2 million to 3 million clones, over 85% seen once. The sequencing input was naive CD4+ T cells from PBMCs. As to subset: CD45RA+ positively selected. These TCRs come from a young man in good health. Some clones in this sample may be carry-over from other donors' samples.

This clone was recorded only once. The chain combines TRBV19 with TRBJ2-2, with 12 bases aligning to TRBD1. The CDR3 is 15 residues long. Trimming cost V 4 bases and J 5 bases; bases outside gene matches: 2. Per germline, CDR1 LNHDA and CDR2 SQIVND (reference sequence). CDR3 residues: CASSTGQGATGELFF. CDR3 nucleotide sequence: TGTGCCAGTAGTACGGGACAGGGGGCGACCGGGGAGCTGTTTTTT.

About this clone itself: Additional DNA sequences in this sample encode the identical CDR3. The rearrangement uses TRBV6-5 and TRBJ1-5; D unresolved. V lost 0 bases to trimming and J lost 6 bases, with 6 bases between them. Germline assignment: CDR1 MNHEY and CDR2 SVGAGI. The CDR3 loop spans 13 amino acids. This CDR3 reads CASSYSRGQPQHF. CDR3 nucleotide sequence: TGTGCCAGCAGTTACTCGAGAGGTCAGCCCCAGCATTTT.

The rearrangement uses TRBV2 and TRBJ2-5; the D gene is possibly TRBD1 (5 bases). The CDR3 extends over 15 amino acids. Germline V gene sequence: CDR1 SNHLY, CDR2 FYNNEI. Trimming cost V 1 base and J 4 bases, with 13 bases left between them. CDR3 sequence: CASSEVGRVGETQYF. The CDR3 DNA reads TGTGCCAGCAGTGAAGTAGGCAGGGTGGGAGAGACCCAGTACTTC.

The chain links TRBV2 to TRBJ1-2, with D perhaps matching TRBD1 (5 bases). The CDR3 covers 14 residues. Germline CDR1 SNHLY, CDR2 FYNNEI. V was trimmed by 6 bases and J by 2 bases, leaving 13 bases between them. This chain's CDR3 is CASSSSRGNYGYTF. In DNA form, the CDR3 reads TGTGCCAGCAGCTCCTCCCGGGGGAACTATGGCTACACCTTC.